The source of this T cell receptor beta chain is a study of blood T cell repertoires in COVID-19. This table comes from immunoSEQ multiplex PCR, and its TCRdb copy is limited to in-frame clones, with some not included. The sample has tens of thousands of clones; roughly 90% are singletons. CDR1 is LGHDT, CDR2 YNNKEL, per germline (reference sequence). The trim removed 4 bases at V and 2 bases at J, leaving 9 bases unmatched. The CDR3 runs to 16 residues. The specimen sequenced was peripheral blood. V gene TRBV3-1 (or the pseudogene TRBV3-2) combines with J gene TRBJ1-2; the match to TRBD1 covers 8 bases. This clonotype originated in a woman in her 70s with acute or convalescent COVID-19. DNA of the CDR3: TGTGCCAGCAGCCTCGGAGGACAGGGCCTAAACTATGGCTACACCTTC. It encodes CASSLGGQGLNYGYTF.